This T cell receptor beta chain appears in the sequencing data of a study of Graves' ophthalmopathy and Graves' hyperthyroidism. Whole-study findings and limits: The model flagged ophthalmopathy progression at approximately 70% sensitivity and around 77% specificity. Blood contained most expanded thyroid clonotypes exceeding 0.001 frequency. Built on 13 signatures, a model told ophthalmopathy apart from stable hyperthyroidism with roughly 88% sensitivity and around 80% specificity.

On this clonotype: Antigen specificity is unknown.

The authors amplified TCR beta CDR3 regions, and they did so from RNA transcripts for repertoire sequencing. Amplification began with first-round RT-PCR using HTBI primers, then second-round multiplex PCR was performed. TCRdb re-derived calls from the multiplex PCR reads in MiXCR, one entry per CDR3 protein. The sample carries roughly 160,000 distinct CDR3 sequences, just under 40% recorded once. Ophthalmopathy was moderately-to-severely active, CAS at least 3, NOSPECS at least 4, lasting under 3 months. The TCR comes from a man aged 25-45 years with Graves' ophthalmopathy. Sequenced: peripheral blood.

The CDR3 coding sequence is TGTGCCAGCAGTCAAGTGACTAACAGAGAGACCCAGTACTTC. Amino acids: CASSQVTNRETQYF. V is TRBV27 and J is TRBJ2-5, with TRBD2 as a possible D gene (5 bases). There are 14 residues in the CDR3. V lost 5 bases and J 4 bases, leaving 14 bases between the germline ends. The V gene's germline CDR1 is MNHEY and CDR2 SMNVEV (reference sequence).